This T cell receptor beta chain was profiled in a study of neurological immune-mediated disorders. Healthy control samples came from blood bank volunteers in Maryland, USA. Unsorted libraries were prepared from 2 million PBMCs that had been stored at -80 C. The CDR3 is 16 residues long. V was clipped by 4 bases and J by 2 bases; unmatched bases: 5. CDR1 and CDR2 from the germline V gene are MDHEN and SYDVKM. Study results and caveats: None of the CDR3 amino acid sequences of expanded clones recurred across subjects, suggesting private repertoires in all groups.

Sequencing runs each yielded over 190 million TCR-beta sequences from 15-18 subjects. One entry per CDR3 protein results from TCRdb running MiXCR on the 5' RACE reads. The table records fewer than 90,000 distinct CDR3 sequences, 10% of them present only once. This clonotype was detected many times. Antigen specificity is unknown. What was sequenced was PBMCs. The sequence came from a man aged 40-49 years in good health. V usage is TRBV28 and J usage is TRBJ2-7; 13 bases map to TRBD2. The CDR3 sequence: CASSSRGLAGTYEQYF. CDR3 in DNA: TGTGCCAGCAGTTCCAGGGGACTAGCGGGAACCTACGAGCAGTACTTC.